The rows below give T cell receptor beta chains drawn from one sample of a study of blood T cell repertoires in COVID-19. Sequenced by immunoSEQ multiplex PCR; TCRdb stores in-frame clones only, minus some. The sample gives roughly 220,000 clones, around 86% of which show up once; 9.5% to 13% is in the top ten. Sequenced sample: peripheral blood. These receptors originate from a woman in her 50s with COVID-19, enrolled during active disease. Each CDR3 is given with its conserved first and last residue. The D gene is left open where the match is weak. Size is omitted from some rows. Given values are once, few, many or a class for expanded clones.

d_gene	abundance	v_gene	j_gene	CDR3aa	CDR3nt
TRBD2	-	TRBV24-1	TRBJ2-1	CATSDLSSGGDNEQFF	TGTGCCACCAGTGATTTGTCTAGCGGGGGGGACAATGAGCAGTTCTTC
-	-	TRBV9	TRBJ2-5	CASSSQGGTETQYF	TGTGCCAGCAGCTCCCAGGGGGGCACAGAGACCCAGTACTTC
TRBD1	-	TRBV7-2	TRBJ1-1	CASSPRGRGAFF	TGTGCCAGCAGCCCCAGGGGGCGGGGAGCTTTCTTT
TRBD2	-	TRBV7-6	TRBJ2-3	CASSFGAGGRADTQYF	TGTGCCAGCAGCTTCGGAGCGGGGGGGAGGGCAGATACGCAGTATTTT
TRBD2	-	TRBV9	TRBJ2-3	CASSDQRGGDTQYF	TGTGCCAGCAGCGATCAGCGGGGCGGCGATACGCAGTATTTT
TRBD1	-	TRBV7-9	TRBJ1-1	CASSLGTGREAFF	TGTGCCAGCAGCTTGGGGACAGGGAGGGAAGCTTTCTTT
TRBD1	-	TRBV2	TRBJ2-1	CASRLTPGQGTDNEQFF	TGTGCCAGCAGGCTCACGCCGGGACAGGGGACCGACAATGAGCAGTTCTTC
TRBD2	-	TRBV5-1	TRBJ2-5	CASSLQRGAGTQYF	TGCGCCAGCAGCTTGCAGCGGGGGGCGGGGACCCAGTACTTC
TRBD1	-	TRBV6-5	TRBJ2-2	CASSNRGTGELFF	TGTGCCAGCAGTAACAGGGGTACCGGGGAGCTGTTTTTT
-	-	TRBV2	TRBJ1-2	CASSESRVKGYTF	TGTGCCAGCAGTGAATCCCGGGTAAAGGGCTACACCTTC
TRBD1	-	TRBV6-2/TRBV6-3	TRBJ2-2	CASSYSGTVAGELFF	TGTGCCAGCAGTTACTCCGGGACAGTTGCCGGGGAGCTGTTTTTT
TRBD1	-	TRBV24-1	TRBJ2-1	CATSNPLGGQGGNEQFF	TGTGCCACCAGTAATCCCTTAGGGGGACAGGGCGGTAATGAGCAGTTCTTC
TRBD1	-	TRBV15	TRBJ2-7	CATSRDRGQGPPYEQYF	TGTGCCACCAGCAGAGACCGGGGACAGGGGCCCCCCTACGAGCAGTACTTC
TRBD1	few	TRBV27	TRBJ1-1	CASSKGGPNTEAFF	TGTGCCAGCAGTAAAGGGGGCCCTAACACTGAAGCTTTCTTT
TRBD1	-	TRBV6-1	TRBJ1-3	CASSAFGQVSGNTIYF	TGTGCCAGCAGTGCATTCGGACAGGTCTCTGGAAACACCATATATTTT
-	-	TRBV6-5	TRBJ1-6	CASSSGVGRPLHF	TGTGCCAGCAGCTCCGGGGTTGGCAGACCCCTCCACTTT
TRBD1	-	TRBV24-1	TRBJ1-1	CATSDSGGGKNTEAFF	TGTGCCACCAGTGATTCAGGGGGTGGGAAGAACACTGAAGCTTTCTTT
-	-	TRBV6-5	TRBJ1-2	CASRIQGGGYGYTF	TGTGCCAGCAGAATACAGGGCGGGGGTTATGGCTACACCTTC
-	-	TRBV19	TRBJ1-1	CASSQAGLTEAFF	TGTGCCAGTAGTCAAGCAGGGCTCACTGAAGCTTTCTTT
-	-	TRBV13	TRBJ1-6	CASSWTAYNSPLHF	TGTGCCAGCAGCTGGACAGCTTATAATTCACCCCTCCACTTT
TRBD1	once	TRBV28	TRBJ1-1	CASSLLTGVGTEAFF	TGTGCCAGCAGCTTACTAACAGGGGTAGGCACTGAAGCTTTCTTT
TRBD2	once	TRBV25-1	TRBJ2-4	CASSDGGAGDIQYF	TGTGCCAGCAGTGACGGAGGGGCGGGGGACATTCAGTACTTC
-	-	TRBV21-1	TRBJ1-5	CASSNPLRRGSSQPQHF	TGTGCCAGCAGCAATCCTTTACGTCGGGGAAGCAGTCAGCCCCAGCATTTT
-	-	TRBV7-8	TRBJ1-2	CASSPGGGTYGYTF	TGTGCCAGCAGCCCGGGTGGAGGCACCTATGGCTACACCTTC
-	-	TRBV11-2	TRBJ1-3	CASSLVTGQGNTIYF	TGTGCCAGCAGCTTAGTCACAGGGCAAGGAAACACCATATATTTT
TRBD1	-	TRBV3-1/TRBV3-2	TRBJ1-4	CASSQSTGTNEKLFF	TGTGCCAGCAGCCAATCGACAGGGACGAATGAAAAACTGTTTTTT
TRBD1	-	TRBV9	TRBJ1-2	CASSVVRTGVLANYGYTF	TGTGCCAGCAGCGTAGTCAGGACAGGGGTCCTCGCTAACTATGGCTACACCTTC
-	once	TRBV19	TRBJ1-1	CASSITARVNRGRTEAFF	TGTGCCAGTAGTATTACCGCCAGGGTAAACCGGGGGAGAACTGAAGCTTTCTTT
TRBD1	-	TRBV18	TRBJ2-3	CASSNRGFPTDTQYF	TGTGCCAGCTCAAACAGGGGGTTCCCCACAGATACGCAGTATTTT
-	-	TRBV6-5	TRBJ1-5	CASSLGQGMNQPQHF	TGTGCCAGCAGTTTAGGTCAGGGTATGAACCAGCCCCAGCATTTT
-	-	TRBV11-2	TRBJ1-5	CASSLGGTGNQPQHF	TGTGCCAGCAGCCTAGGGGGAACGGGGAATCAGCCCCAGCATTTT
TRBD2	-	TRBV7-9	TRBJ2-3	CASSFGGTTTDTQYF	TGTGCCAGCAGCTTCGGGGGGACTACGACAGATACGCAGTATTTT
-	-	TRBV7-9	TRBJ2-3	CASSPLPSSTDTQYF	TGTGCCAGCAGCCCCCTCCCCTCTAGCACAGATACGCAGTATTTT
TRBD1	-	TRBV14	TRBJ1-6	CASSQVGLGQISPLHF	TGTGCCAGCAGCCAAGTCGGTCTGGGACAGATTTCACCCCTCCACTTT
-	-	TRBV3-1/TRBV3-2	TRBJ1-1	CASSLNRVEAFF	TGTGCCAGCAGCCTTAACAGGGTTGAAGCTTTCTTT
-	-	TRBV28	TRBJ1-4	CASSLFLPGQSSTGEKLFF	TGTGCCAGCAGTTTATTTCTCCCCGGACAGTCGTCTACTGGTGAAAAACTGTTTTTT
TRBD1	-	TRBV12-5	TRBJ1-5	CASATRDRGNQPQHF	TGTGCTAGTGCCACTCGGGACAGGGGCAATCAGCCCCAGCATTTT
-	-	TRBV5-1	TRBJ1-1	CASSLRAGQGYTEAFF	TGCGCCAGCAGCTTGAGGGCAGGGCAGGGGTACACTGAAGCTTTCTTT
TRBD2	once	TRBV11-2	TRBJ2-3	CASSQGLAPNTDTQYF	TGTGCCAGCAGCCAGGGACTAGCCCCTAACACAGATACGCAGTATTTT
-	-	TRBV7-2	TRBJ1-1	CASSLSGDTEAFF	TGTGCCAGCTCCCTTTCGGGGGACACTGAAGCTTTCTTT
-	-	TRBV30	TRBJ1-1	CAWSGTFRGWTEAFF	TGTGCCTGGAGCGGAACTTTTCGGGGTTGGACTGAAGCTTTCTTT
-	-	TRBV7-6	TRBJ1-6	CASSQSGGSSPLHF	TGTGCCAGCAGCCAATCGGGGGGGAGTTCACCCCTCCACTTT
-	once	TRBV29-1	TRBJ2-1	CSVEDSGRSSYNEQFF	TGCAGCGTTGAAGATTCGGGGAGATCCTCCTACAATGAGCAGTTCTTC
TRBD1	-	TRBV24-1	TRBJ2-5	CATSDPLSGTGSQETQYF	TGTGCCACCAGTGATCCACTTTCCGGGACAGGGTCTCAAGAGACCCAGTACTTC
-	-	TRBV7-9	TRBJ2-5	CASSLEGNGETQYF	TGTGCCAGCAGCTTAGAAGGAAACGGGGAGACCCAGTACTTC
TRBD2	-	TRBV6-2/TRBV6-3	TRBJ2-7	CASSSPGASGRPYEQYF	TGTGCCAGCAGCTCCCCCGGGGCTAGCGGGCGACCCTACGAGCAGTACTTC
-	-	TRBV12-3/TRBV12-4	TRBJ1-3	CASSPYSGNTIYF	TGTGCCAGCAGTCCTTACTCTGGAAACACCATATATTTT
-	few	TRBV5-1	TRBJ1-2	CASSLEGSYGYTF	TGCGCCAGCAGCTTGGAGGGGTCCTATGGCTACACCTTC
-	-	TRBV19	TRBJ1-1	CASYRESNLHTEAFF	TGTGCCAGTTACAGGGAGTCGAATTTACACACTGAAGCTTTCTTT
-	-	TRBV12-3/TRBV12-4	TRBJ2-1	CASSLGAYEQFF	TGTGCCAGCAGTTTAGGAGCTTATGAGCAGTTCTTC
-	-	TRBV5-1	TRBJ1-2	CASSLADSTYGYTF	TGCGCCAGCAGCTTGGCGGACAGCACATATGGCTACACCTTC
TRBD1	once	TRBV19	TRBJ1-1	CASTIGTALPEAFF	TGTGCCAGTACCATTGGGACAGCTCTCCCTGAAGCTTTCTTT
TRBD1	-	TRBV24-1	TRBJ2-2	CATSDLGQGQAGELFF	TGTGCCACCAGTGATTTAGGACAGGGTCAGGCCGGGGAGCTGTTTTTT
-	-	TRBV6-2/TRBV6-3	TRBJ2-3	CASSYWGLKDTQYF	TGTGCCAGCAGTTACTGGGGACTCAAAGATACGCAGTATTTT
TRBD1	once	TRBV7-8	TRBJ1-5	CASNDDRAGQPQHF	TGTGCCAGCAACGACGACAGGGCAGGTCAGCCCCAGCATTTT
TRBD2	-	TRBV19	TRBJ2-2	CASSTGLARLAGELFF	TGTGCCAGTAGCACGGGACTAGCGCGATTAGCCGGGGAGCTGTTTTTT
TRBD1	few	TRBV19	TRBJ1-2	CASSNGGTGIVLHGYTF	TGTGCCAGTAGCAATGGAGGGACAGGGATTGTCTTGCATGGCTACACCTTC